A single sample is the source of the 7 T cell receptor beta chains below, sequenced in a study of cytomegalovirus exposure and HLA in healthy donors. The PCR employed 60 Vbeta primers together with 13 Jbeta primers. The data were produced by immunoSEQ multiplex PCR, yet TCRdb's version contains in-frame clones alone and is incomplete. The table lists roughly 170,000 clones, roughly 84% of them singletons. The material sequenced was PBMCs. Source of these receptors: a man younger than 45 in good health and CMV-seronegative.

The V gene is TRBV5-1, the J gene TRBJ1-1; D is undetermined. The germline V gene encodes CDR1 SGHRS and CDR2 YFSETQ. The CDR3 covers 12 residues. Trimming took 4 bases from V and 6 from J, leaving 10 bases between them. CDR3 residues: CASSPTGSEAFF. Written as DNA, the CDR3 is TGCGCCAGCAGCCCGACGGGATCTGAAGCTTTCTTT.

CDR3: CASSNNVGGTRVYSPLHF. Written as DNA, the CDR3 is TGTGCCAGCAGTAACAATGTTGGTGGGACACGCGTTTATTCACCCCTCCACTTT. The chain carries TRBV28 and TRBJ1-6; D may be TRBD1 (6 bases). Per germline, CDR1 MDHEN and CDR2 SYDVKM. Trimming pared 5 bases from V and 8 bases from J, leaving 25 bases between. The CDR3 is made up of 18 amino acids.

The V and J genes are TRBV7-2 and TRBJ2-4; D might be TRBD2 (6 bases). The V gene lost 1 base and the J gene lost 0 bases, with 7 bases spanning the gap. The CDR3 is made up of 15 amino acids. Germline assignment: CDR1 SGHTA and CDR2 FQGNSA. Here the CDR3 DNA reads TGTGCCAGCAGCTTAGTGGGAGGAGCCAAAAACATTCAGTACTTC. Translation gives CASSLVGGAKNIQYF.

The J gene is TRBJ2-7, the V gene TRBV11-2; perhaps TRBD2 as D (5 bases). The CDR3 is made up of 16 amino acids. Trimming removed 2 bases at V and 6 bases at J, with 20 bases between. Germline V gene data show CDR1 as SGHAT and CDR2 as FQNNGV. The DNA for the CDR3 is TGTGCCAGCAGCTTAAGCGCCAGGACTTGGTTAGTCGAGCAGTACTTC. It is translated as CASSLSARTWLVEQYF. The complete variable domain, with remaining parts taken from reference TRBV11-2 and TRBJ2-7, reads EAGVAQSPRYKIIEKRQSVAFWCNPISGHATLYWYQQILGQGPKLLIQFQNNGVVDDSQLPKDRFSAERLKGVDSTLKIQPAKLEDSAVYLCASSLSARTWLVEQYFGPGTRLTVT.

V usage is TRBV5-1 and J usage is TRBJ2-7; maybe TRBD1 (5 bases). V was clipped by 1 base and J by 3 bases, with 11 bases between them. CDR3 length equals 14 residues. Germline-derived CDR1 and CDR2 are SGHRS and YFSETQ. Here the CDR3 DNA reads TGCGCCAGCAGCTTGCTCCAGGGTGGCTACGAGCAGTACTTC. Its protein product is CASSLLQGGYEQYF.

CDR3 sequence reads: CASSASGSGANVLTF. The CDR3 DNA sequence: TGTGCCAGCAGCGCCTCAGGGTCCGGGGCCAACGTCCTGACTTTC. The chain couples TRBV7-2 to TRBJ2-6; perhaps TRBD1 as D (5 bases). CDR1 is SGHTA and CDR2 is FQGNSA in the germline V gene. V was clipped by 5 bases and J by 4 bases, with 12 bases between them. The CDR3 has 15 amino acids.

V gene TRBV5-1 combines with J gene TRBJ2-1; TRBD2 matches at 8 bases. CDR1 SGHRS and CDR2 YFSETQ come from the germline V gene. This CDR3 has 16 amino acids. The ends lost 2 bases at V and 7 bases at J; junction bases unmatched: 11. The CDR3 region has the DNA TGCGCCAGCAGCTTTTTAACGGGGGGGCCTTTAAATGAGCAGTTCTTC. Amino acid sequence: CASSFLTGGPLNEQFF.